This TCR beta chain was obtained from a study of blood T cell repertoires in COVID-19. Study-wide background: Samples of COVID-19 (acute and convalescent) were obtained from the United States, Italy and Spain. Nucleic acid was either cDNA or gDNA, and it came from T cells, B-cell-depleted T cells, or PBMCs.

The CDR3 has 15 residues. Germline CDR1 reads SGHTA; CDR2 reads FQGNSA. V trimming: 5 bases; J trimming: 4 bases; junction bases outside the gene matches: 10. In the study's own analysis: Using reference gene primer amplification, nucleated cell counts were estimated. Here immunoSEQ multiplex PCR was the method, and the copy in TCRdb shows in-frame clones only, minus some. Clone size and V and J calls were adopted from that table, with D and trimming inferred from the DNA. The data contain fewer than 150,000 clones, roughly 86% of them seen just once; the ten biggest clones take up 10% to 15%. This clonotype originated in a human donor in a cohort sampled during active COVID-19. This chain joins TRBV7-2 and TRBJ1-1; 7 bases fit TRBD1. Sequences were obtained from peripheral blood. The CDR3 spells CASSQLGQPSTEAFF. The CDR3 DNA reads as TGTGCCAGCAGCCAGCTGGGACAGCCTAGCACTGAAGCTTTCTTT. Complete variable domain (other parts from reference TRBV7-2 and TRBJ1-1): GAGVSQSPSNKVTEKGKDVELRCDPISGHTALYWYRQSLGQGLEFLIYFQGNSAPDKSGLPSDRFSAERTGGSVSTLTIQRTQQEDSAVYLCASSQLGQPSTEAFFGQGTRLTVV.